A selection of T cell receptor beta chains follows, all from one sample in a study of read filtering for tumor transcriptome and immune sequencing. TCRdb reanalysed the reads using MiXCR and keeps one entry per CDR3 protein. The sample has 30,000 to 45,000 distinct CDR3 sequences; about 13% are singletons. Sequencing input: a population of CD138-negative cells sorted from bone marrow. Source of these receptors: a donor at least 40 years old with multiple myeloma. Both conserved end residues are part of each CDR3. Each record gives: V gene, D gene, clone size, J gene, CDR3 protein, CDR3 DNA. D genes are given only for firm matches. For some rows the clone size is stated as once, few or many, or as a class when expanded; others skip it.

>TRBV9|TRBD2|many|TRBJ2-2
CASSVEAGTISGELFF
TGTGCCAGCAGCGTAGAGGCGGGGACTATCAGCGGGGAGCTGTTTTTT
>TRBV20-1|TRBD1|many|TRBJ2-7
CSAAGQGYEQYF
TGCAGTGCTGCGGGACAGGGATACGAGCAGTACTTC
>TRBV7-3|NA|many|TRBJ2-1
CASRPPDGLEQFF
TGTGCCAGCAGGCCGCCGGACGGACTGGAGCAGTTCTTC
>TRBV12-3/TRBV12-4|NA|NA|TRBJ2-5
CASSRGGRDGSYAETQYF
TGTGCCAGCAGCAGGGGGGGACGGGACGGCTCGTATGCAGAGACCCAGTACTTC
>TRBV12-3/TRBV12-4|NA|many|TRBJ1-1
CASSFSGATEAFF
TGTGCCAGCAGTTTTTCAGGGGCTACTGAAGCTTTCTTT
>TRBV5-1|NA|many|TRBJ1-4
CASSLEATNEKLFF
TGCGCCAGCAGCTTGGAAGCAACTAATGAAAAACTGTTTTTT
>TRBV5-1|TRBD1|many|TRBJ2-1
CASSLEGQEVNEQFF
TGCGCCAGCAGCTTGGAAGGACAGGAGGTCAATGAGCAGTTCTTC
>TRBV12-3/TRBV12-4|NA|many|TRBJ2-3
CASRRGTVSTDTQYF
TGTGCCAGCAGGCGTGGGACGGTGAGCACAGATACGCAGTATTTT
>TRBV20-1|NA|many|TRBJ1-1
CSARPQRSEAFF
TGCAGTGCTAGACCGCAACGTTCCGAAGCTTTCTTT
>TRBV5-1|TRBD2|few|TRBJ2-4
CASSSGTGGGAGNIQYF
TGCGCCAGCAGCTCGGGGACTGGCGGGGGGGCCGGTAACATTCAGTACTTC
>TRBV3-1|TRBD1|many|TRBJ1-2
CASSPRQGYGYTF
TGTGCCAGCAGCCCTCGACAGGGCTATGGCTACACCTTC
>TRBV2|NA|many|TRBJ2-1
CASSRDYNEQFF
TGTGCCAGCAGCCGGGACTACAATGAGCAGTTCTTC
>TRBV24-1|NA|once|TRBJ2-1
CAASDGSSYNEQFF
TGTGCCGCCTCTGACGGTAGCTCCTACAATGAGCAGTTCTTC
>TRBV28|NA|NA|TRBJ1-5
CASSFHRVGNQPQHF
TGTGCCAGCAGTTTTCACAGGGTCGGGAATCAGCCCCAGCATTTT
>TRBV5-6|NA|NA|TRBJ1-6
CASRLQGPYNSPLHF
TGTGCCAGCAGGCTACAGGGTCCTTATAATTCACCCCTCCACTTT
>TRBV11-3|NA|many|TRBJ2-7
CASSSVRWPSRGGIEQYF
TGTGCCAGCAGCTCCGTCAGATGGCCATCACGAGGGGGTATTGAGCAGTACTTC
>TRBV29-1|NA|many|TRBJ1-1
CSVEENTEAFF
TGCAGCGTTGAAGAGAACACTGAAGCTTTCTTT